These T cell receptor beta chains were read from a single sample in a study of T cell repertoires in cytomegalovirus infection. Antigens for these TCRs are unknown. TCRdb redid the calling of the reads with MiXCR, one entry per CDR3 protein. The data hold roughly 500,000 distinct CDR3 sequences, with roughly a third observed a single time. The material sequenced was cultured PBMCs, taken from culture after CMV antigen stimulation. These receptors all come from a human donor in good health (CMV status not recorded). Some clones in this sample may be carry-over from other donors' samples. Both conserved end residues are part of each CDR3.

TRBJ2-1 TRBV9 CASSVAGGSYVNEQFF
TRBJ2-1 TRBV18 CASSPGISVLAGEQFF
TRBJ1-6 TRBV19 CASSLRRENLRNSPLHF
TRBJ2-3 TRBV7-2 CASSFVLAGGGDTQYF
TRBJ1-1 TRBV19 CASSTLGPAAAFF
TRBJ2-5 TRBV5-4 CASSWGLEETQYF
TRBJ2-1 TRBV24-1 CATSTKLAGLSGSYNEQFF
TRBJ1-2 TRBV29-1 CSVDNRAGGYTF
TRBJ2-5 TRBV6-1 CASSKRQGQETQYF
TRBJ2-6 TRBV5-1 CASRAGFSGANVLTF
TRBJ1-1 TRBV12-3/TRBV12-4 CASRALGGANTEAFF
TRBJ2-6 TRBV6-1 CASRKAGSGANVLTF
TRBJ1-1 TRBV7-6 CASSSREGAEAFF
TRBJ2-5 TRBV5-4 CASSLALSGGIEETQYF
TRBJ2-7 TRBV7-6 CASSLAFAWGEQYF
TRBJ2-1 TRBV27 CASWDGPPNEQFF
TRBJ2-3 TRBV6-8 CASKGIAGGTDTQYF
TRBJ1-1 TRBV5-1 CASSEGTALNTEAFF
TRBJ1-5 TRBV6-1 CASSPGTGADQPQHF
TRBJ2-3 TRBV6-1 CASKFRGSGTDTQYF
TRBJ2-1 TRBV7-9 CASSLQAEINEQFF
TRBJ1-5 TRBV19 CASSLSSIGGQPQHF
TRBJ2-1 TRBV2 CASSASGTYNEQFF
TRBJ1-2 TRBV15 CATSRAGGYGYTF
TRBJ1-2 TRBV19 CASSSLGPPSYGYTF
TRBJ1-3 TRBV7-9 CASSPKNDLGGNTIYF
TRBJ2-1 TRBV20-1 CSAPHDNEQFF
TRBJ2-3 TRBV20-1 CSAPRPGQSTDTQYF
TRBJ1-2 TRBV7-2 CASSFLWTDTSGYTF
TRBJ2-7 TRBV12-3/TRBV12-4 CASSFGTYNSYEQYF
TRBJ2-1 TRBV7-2 CASSSQGVGEQFF
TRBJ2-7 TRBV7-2 CASSPRDRGLLREQYF
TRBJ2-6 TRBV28 CASSLRLGQLSGANVLTF
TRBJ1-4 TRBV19 CASNEQTATNEKLFF
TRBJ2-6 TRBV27 CASARSSGANVLTF
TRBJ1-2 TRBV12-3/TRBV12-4 CASSATGASGYTF
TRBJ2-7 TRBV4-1 CASSQVDRPPYEQYF
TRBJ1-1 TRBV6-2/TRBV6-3 CASKTDYTEAFF
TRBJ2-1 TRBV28 CASSFRSSYNEQFF